This T cell receptor (beta chain) was sequenced in a study of blood T cell repertoires in COVID-19. Background on the study: The study drew acute and convalescent COVID-19 samples from the United States, Italy and Spain. PBMCs, B-cell-depleted T cells, or T cells provided the cDNA or gDNA that made up the material.

Per the original methods: Amplifying reference gene primers gave estimates of nucleated cell counts. The data were produced by immunoSEQ multiplex PCR, yet TCRdb's version contains in-frame clones alone and is incomplete. V, J and clone size derive from that table, while D and trimming were established from the DNA sequence. The sample holds about 92,000 clones, less than 85% seen once. The CDR3 contains 17 residues. CDR1 is LNHDA and CDR2 is SQIVND in the germline V gene (reference sequence). Trimming cost V 3 bases and J 1 base; bases outside gene matches: 10. The clonotype was recovered from a woman aged 70-85 years with acute or convalescent COVID-19. The V and J genes are TRBV19 and TRBJ2-3, with 7 positions matching TRBD1. Sequenced material: peripheral blood. The CDR3 region is CASSILMGQLGTDTQYF. The CDR3 DNA follows: TGTGCCAGTAGTATTCTGATGGGACAGCTTGGCACAGATACGCAGTATTTT.